The following is a TCR beta chain sequence with its context. What it binds is unknown. Other DNA variants within this sample encode the same CDR3. This sample is part of a study of Ad26.COV2.S vaccination and SARS-CoV-2 variants. Overall study context: Ad26.COV2.S arm of COV1001 included the donor.

Method: immunoSEQ multiplex PCR; TCRdb's copy keeps in-frame clones and lacks some. The repertoire holds a few hundred thousand clones, with 85% to 90% as singletons. Treatment given: some 20 received Ad26.COV2.S at low or high dose, single or two shots; 5 received placebo; per-sample allocation not given. At day 63 after the first vaccine or placebo injection, samples were drawn. Vaccine was an Ad26 vector expressing Wuhan-strain SARS-CoV-2 spike. V lost 2 bases, J lost 5 bases, and 6 bases lay in between. In germline, CDR1 is MNHEY, CDR2 SVGAGI. The CDR3 covers 12 residues. Broader study findings: Ad26.COV2.S recipients had broader spike-specific TCRs (P = 0.0014).

This sequence was found in a person between 18 and 65 years old who received the Ad26.COV2.S COVID-19 vaccine or a placebo. This material consisted of peripheral blood, taken in a trial of Ad26.COV2.S vaccine versus placebo. V gene TRBV6-5 combines with J gene TRBJ2-5; D is ambiguous. The CDR3 region is CASSYGGETQYF. In DNA form, the CDR3 reads TGTGCCAGCAGTTACGGTGGCGAGACCCAGTACTTC.